A selection of T cell receptor beta chains follows, all from one sample in a study of T cells in Graves' hyperthyroidism and ophthalmopathy. TCRdb processed the multiplex PCR reads anew with MiXCR; each CDR3 protein has one entry. Among roughly 640,000 distinct CDR3 sequences listed, about a sixth were seen once. Sequenced: blood. These receptors came from a woman between 40 and 50 years old with Graves' ophthalmopathy. CDR3s include the opening cysteine and the closing phenylalanine or tryptophan. A D gene is named only where the DNA matches it firmly. Size values are once, few and many counts, or a class for expanded clones, and some rows have none.

.	TRBV5-1	TRBJ1-1	many	TGCGCCAGCAGCTCTGACGGGGGAGGAATGAACACTGAAGCTTTCTTT	CASSSDGGGMNTEAFF
.	TRBV3-1	TRBJ1-2	many	TGTGCCAGCAGCCAATTGGGCATGGGCTATGGCTACACCTTC	CASSQLGMGYGYTF
.	TRBV2	TRBJ1-3	many	TGTGCCAGCAGTGAACAGGACGGTCTGGTGTACGCCGCTGGAAACACCATATATTTT	CASSEQDGLVYAAGNTIYF
.	TRBV5-1	TRBJ1-5	many	TGCGCCAGCAGCTTGGACGGGCCCCAACGGGATCAGCCCCAGCATTTT	CASSLDGPQRDQPQHF
TRBD1	TRBV2	TRBJ1-1	few	TGTGCCAGCAGTGGGGACAGCACTGAAGCTTTCTTT	CASSGDSTEAFF
TRBD1	TRBV28	TRBJ2-6	many	TGTGCCAGCAGTTTGAGGGGGCCTTCCTCTGGGGCCAACGTCCTGACTTTC	CASSLRGPSSGANVLTF
.	TRBV20-1	TRBJ1-3	few	TGCAGTGCTAGAGATTTGTTCGGCACCTCTGGAAACACCATATATTTT	CSARDLFGTSGNTIYF
TRBD1	TRBV7-9	TRBJ1-1	few	TGTGCCAGCAGCCCACAGGGGTTTTTAGCTTTCTTT	CASSPQGFLAFF
.	TRBV5-1	TRBJ2-3	.	TGCGCCAGCAGGTACCCAGTTACGGATACGCAGTATTTT	CASRYPVTDTQYF
TRBD2	TRBV24-1	TRBJ2-1	.	TGTGCCACCAGTGATTCCCTGGCGGGACTAGCAGCCTACAATGAGCAGTTCTTC	CATSDSLAGLAAYNEQFF
.	TRBV28	TRBJ1-2	.	TGTGCCAGCAGTTACCGAGACGGCTCTAACTATGGCTACACCTTC	CASSYRDGSNYGYTF
TRBD1	TRBV18	TRBJ2-5	.	TGTGCCAGCTCACTTGGGACAGGGAGGCAAGAGACCCAGTACTTC	CASSLGTGRQETQYF
TRBD2	TRBV28	TRBJ2-1	many	TGTGCCAGCAGTTTATCCCTGGGACTAGCGGGAGGAGGGGATGAGCAGTTCTTC	CASSLSLGLAGGGDEQFF
TRBD2	TRBV30	TRBJ2-1	.	TGTGCCTGGACCCGTATATGGGAGACCCTACCAGCGGGAGGAATACACAATTGGCAGTTCTTC	CAWTRIWETLPAGGIHNWQFF
.	TRBV20-1	TRBJ1-5	many	TGCAGTGCTAGCCCCGGACATATTAGCAATCAGCCCCAGCATTTT	CSASPGHISNQPQHF
.	TRBV5-1	TRBJ1-1	.	TGCGCCAGCAGAGTCCAGGCTGCGAACACTGAAGCTCTCTTT	CASRVQAANTEALF
.	TRBV18	TRBJ2-7	many	TGTGCCAGCTCACCACGGGGAGGCGATACCTACGAGCAGTACTTC	CASSPRGGDTYEQYF
TRBD2	TRBV12-3/TRBV12-4	TRBJ2-3	many	TGTGCCAGCACCCCTGTAGCGGGAGGAGGGGATACGCAGTATTTT	CASTPVAGGGDTQYF
.	TRBV19	TRBJ2-4	.	TGTGCCAGTAGTATTCGGGGACTGGGACAAAACAAAAACATTCAGTACTTC	CASSIRGLGQNKNIQYF
TRBD1	TRBV28	TRBJ1-4	once	TGTGCCAGCAGTCCTCGGGGTGGGGCAGGGGGTGAAAAACTGTTTTTT	CASSPRGGAGGEKLFF
.	TRBV6-1	TRBJ1-2	once	TGTGCCAGCAGTACTGACGGGACTCCCTATGGCTACACCTTC	CASSTDGTPYGYTF
TRBD2	TRBV6-1	TRBJ2-3	many	TGTGCCAGCAGGGGACTAGCGGGGTTCACAGATACGCAGTATTTT	CASRGLAGFTDTQYF
.	TRBV28	TRBJ1-4	.	TGTGCCAGCACCCTACCCGGTGAAAAACTGTTTTTT	CASTLPGEKLFF
TRBD1	TRBV19	TRBJ1-3	few	TGTGCCAGTAGTATACTCGGACAGGGAGGCGGAAACACCATATATTTT	CASSILGQGGGNTIYF
.	TRBV2	TRBJ2-3	many	TGTGCCAGCAGTGGATACGGCGCAGATACGCAGTATTTT	CASSGYGADTQYF
.	TRBV27	TRBJ1-1	.	TGTGCCAGCATCAAATGGGGCAGGTACACTGAAGCTTTCTTT	CASIKWGRYTEAFF
TRBD2	TRBV2	TRBJ2-3	many	TGTGCCACCCAAAGGGTAGCGGGGTACACAGATACGCAGTATTTT	CATQRVAGYTDTQYF
.	TRBV27	TRBJ2-5	many	TGTGCCAGCGGCTTCAGAGGGCAGACCCAGTACTTC	CASGFRGQTQYF
.	TRBV7-9	TRBJ2-3	many	TGTGCCAGCAGCTTAGCCCCAAAAGGTGGTACGCAGTATTTT	CASSLAPKGGTQYF
.	TRBV11-2	TRBJ2-1	.	TGTGCCAGCAGCGTTGTGGGGTTCAATGAGCAGTTCTTC	CASSVVGFNEQFF
.	TRBV4-1	TRBJ1-5	.	TGCGCCAGCAGCCCGGGACTTCTTCAGAATCAGCCCCAGCATTTT	CASSPGLLQNQPQHF
TRBD2	TRBV13	TRBJ2-3	few	TGTGCCAGCAGCCAATTGACCGGGACTAGCGGCACCGGCGGTACGCAGTATTTT	CASSQLTGTSGTGGTQYF
.	TRBV5-1	TRBJ2-7	.	TGCGCCAGCAGGAACCCGCTCGGAAACTACGAGCAGTACTTC	CASRNPLGNYEQYF
.	TRBV20-1	TRBJ1-1	.	TGCAGTGCTAGGAACGGGCAACGCACTGAAGCTTTCTTT	CSARNGQRTEAFF
TRBD1	TRBV19	TRBJ2-5	.	TGTGCCAGTAGTACACCGACAGGGATGGAGGAGACCCAGTACTTC	CASSTPTGMEETQYF
.	TRBV12-3/TRBV12-4	TRBJ1-2	many	TGTGCCAGCAGTTTGCGAGGGAACTATGGCTACACCTTC	CASSLRGNYGYTF
TRBD1	TRBV2	TRBJ2-4	many	TGTGCCAGCAGTGAATGGGGGACAGGGAGCATTCAGTACTTC	CASSEWGTGSIQYF
TRBD2	TRBV6-1	TRBJ2-3	.	TGTGCCAGCAGACCCAGCGGGAGGGCCATAGATACGCAGTATTTT	CASRPSGRAIDTQYF
TRBD2	TRBV6-2/TRBV6-3	TRBJ2-1	many	TGTGCCAGCAGTTACTCGAAACAATACGGGACTAGGTTGTATGAGCAGTTCTTC	CASSYSKQYGTRLYEQFF
TRBD2	TRBV20-1	TRBJ2-5	few	TGCAGTGCTGGTGGGGGGGGCGTCGAGCGGGAGCCGCCGGAGACCCAGTACTTC	CSAGGGGVEREPPETQYF
.	TRBV29-1	TRBJ2-1	few	TGCAGCGTTGACCCCTGGGAGAATGAGCAGTTCTTC	CSVDPWENEQFF
TRBD2	TRBV5-1	TRBJ2-3	many	TGCGCCAGCAAGCGGGGGGGCTCAGATACGCAGTATTTT	CASKRGGSDTQYF
.	TRBV6-1	TRBJ1-6	.	TGTGCCAGCAGTTTCGCAACAGGGACGGATTCACCCCTCCACTTT	CASSFATGTDSPLHF
TRBD2	TRBV12-3/TRBV12-4	TRBJ2-2	few	TGTGCCAGCAGTGCGGCTAGCGGGGCGAACACCGGGGAGCTGTTTTTT	CASSAASGANTGELFF